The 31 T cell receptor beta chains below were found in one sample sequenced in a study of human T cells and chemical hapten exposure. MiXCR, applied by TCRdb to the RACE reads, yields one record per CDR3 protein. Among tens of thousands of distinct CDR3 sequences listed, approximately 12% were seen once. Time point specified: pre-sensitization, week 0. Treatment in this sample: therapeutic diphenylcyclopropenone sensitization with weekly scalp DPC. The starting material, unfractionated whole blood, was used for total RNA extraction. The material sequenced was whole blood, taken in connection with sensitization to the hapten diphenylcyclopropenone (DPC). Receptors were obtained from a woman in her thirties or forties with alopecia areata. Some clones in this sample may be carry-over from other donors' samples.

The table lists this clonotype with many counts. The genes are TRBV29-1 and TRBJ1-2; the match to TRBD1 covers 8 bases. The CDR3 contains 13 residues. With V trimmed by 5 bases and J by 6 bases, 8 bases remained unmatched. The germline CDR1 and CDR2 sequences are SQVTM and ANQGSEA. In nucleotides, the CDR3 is TGCAGCGTTAATCCAGGGGGCGCGAATGGCTACACCTTC. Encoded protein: CSVNPGGANGYTF. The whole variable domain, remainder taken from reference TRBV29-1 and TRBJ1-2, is SAVISQKPSRDICQRGTSLTIQCQVDSQVTMMFWYRQQPGQSLTLIATANQGSEATYESGFVIDKFPISRPNLTFSTLTVSNMSPEDSSIYLCSVNPGGANGYTFGSGTRLTVV.

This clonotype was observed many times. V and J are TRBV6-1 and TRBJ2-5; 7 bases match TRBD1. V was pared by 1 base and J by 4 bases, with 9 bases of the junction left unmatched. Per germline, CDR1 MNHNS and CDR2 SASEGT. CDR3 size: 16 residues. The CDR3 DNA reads TGTGCCAGCAGTGAAGGATGGGGTCCAGGGGGAGAGACCCAGTACTTC. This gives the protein CASSEGWGPGGETQYF.

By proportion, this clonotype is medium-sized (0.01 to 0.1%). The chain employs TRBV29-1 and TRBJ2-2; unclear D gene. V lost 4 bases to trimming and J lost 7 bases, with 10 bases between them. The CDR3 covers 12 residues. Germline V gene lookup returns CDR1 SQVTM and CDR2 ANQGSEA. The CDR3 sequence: CSVGVSVGELFF. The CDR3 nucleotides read TGCAGCGTTGGAGTCTCCGTCGGGGAGCTGTTTTTT.

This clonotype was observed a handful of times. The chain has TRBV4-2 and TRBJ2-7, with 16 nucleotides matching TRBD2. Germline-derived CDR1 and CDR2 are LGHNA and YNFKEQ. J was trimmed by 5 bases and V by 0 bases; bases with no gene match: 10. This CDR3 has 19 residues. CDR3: CASSQDGTSGRAFGDEQYF. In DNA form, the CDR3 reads TGTGCCAGCAGCCAAGACGGGACTAGCGGGAGGGCCTTCGGGGACGAGCAGTACTTC.

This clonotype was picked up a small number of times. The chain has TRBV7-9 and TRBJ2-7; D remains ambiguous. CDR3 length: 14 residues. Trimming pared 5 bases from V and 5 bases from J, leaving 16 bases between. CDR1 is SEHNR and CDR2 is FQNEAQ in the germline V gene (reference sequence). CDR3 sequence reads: CASSSGRASDEQYF. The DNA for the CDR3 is TGTGCCAGCAGCAGTGGACGGGCAAGCGACGAGCAGTACTTC.

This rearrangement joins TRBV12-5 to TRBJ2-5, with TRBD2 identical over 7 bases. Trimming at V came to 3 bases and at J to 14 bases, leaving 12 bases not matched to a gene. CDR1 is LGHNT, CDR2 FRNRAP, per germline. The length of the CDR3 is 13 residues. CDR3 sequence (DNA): TGTGCTAGTGGTTTAGGGACGATGGGACTACCATACTTC. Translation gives CASGLGTMGLPYF.

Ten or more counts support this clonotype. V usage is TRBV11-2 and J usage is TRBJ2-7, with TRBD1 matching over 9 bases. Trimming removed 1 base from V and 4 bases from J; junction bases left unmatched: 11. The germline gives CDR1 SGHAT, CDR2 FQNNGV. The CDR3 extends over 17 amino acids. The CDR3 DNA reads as TGTGCCAGCAGCTTAGTGGGGGCCGGGACAGGGCAATACGAGCAGTACTTC. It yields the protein CASSLVGAGTGQYEQYF.

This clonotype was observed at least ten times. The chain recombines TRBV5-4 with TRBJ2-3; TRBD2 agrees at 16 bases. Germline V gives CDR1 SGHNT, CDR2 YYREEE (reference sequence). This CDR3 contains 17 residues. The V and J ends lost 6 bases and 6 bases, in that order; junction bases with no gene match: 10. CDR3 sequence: CASTLGGTSGGADTQYF. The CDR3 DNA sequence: TGTGCCAGCACCCTTGGAGGGACTAGCGGGGGGGCCGATACGCAGTATTTT.

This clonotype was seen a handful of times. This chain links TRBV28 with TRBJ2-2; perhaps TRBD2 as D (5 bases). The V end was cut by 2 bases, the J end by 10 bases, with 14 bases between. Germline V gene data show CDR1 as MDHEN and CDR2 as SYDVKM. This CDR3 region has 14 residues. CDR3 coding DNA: TGTGCCAGCAGTTTAATCGGGATAACAAAGGAGCTGTTTTTT. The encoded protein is CASSLIGITKELFF.

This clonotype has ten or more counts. CDR3 region: CASSLAGFSTDTQYF. The CDR3 nucleotides are TGTGCCAGCAGCTTAGCAGGGTTTAGCACAGATACGCAGTATTTT. V is TRBV7-9 and J is TRBJ2-3, with D hard to call. V dropped 0 bases and J dropped 0 bases, with 7 bases sitting between them. This CDR3 comprises 15 residues. Per germline, CDR1 SEHNR and CDR2 FQNEAQ (reference sequence).

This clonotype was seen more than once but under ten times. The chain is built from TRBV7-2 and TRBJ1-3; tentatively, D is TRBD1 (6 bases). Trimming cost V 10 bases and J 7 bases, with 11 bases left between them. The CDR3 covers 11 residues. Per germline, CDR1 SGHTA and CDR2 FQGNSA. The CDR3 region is CATGRGNTIYF. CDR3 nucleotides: TGTGCCACGGGGAGGGGGAACACCATATATTTT.

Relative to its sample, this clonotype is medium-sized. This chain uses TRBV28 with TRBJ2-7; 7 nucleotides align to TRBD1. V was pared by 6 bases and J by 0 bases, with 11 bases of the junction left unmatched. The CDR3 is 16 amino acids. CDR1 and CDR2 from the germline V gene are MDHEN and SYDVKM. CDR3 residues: CASSSADRVFSYEQYF. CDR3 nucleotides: TGTGCCAGCAGCTCGGCCGACAGGGTTTTCTCCTACGAGCAGTACTTC.

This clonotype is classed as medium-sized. In DNA, the CDR3 is TGTGCCAGCTCACCCGGGGGAGGGTACGAGCAGTACTTC. Its translation: CASSPGGGYEQYF. J is TRBJ2-7 and V is TRBV18, with 7 bases fitting TRBD2. The CDR3 runs to 13 residues. J lost 4 bases, V lost 3 bases, and 3 bases had no gene match. Per germline, CDR1 KGHSH and CDR2 LQKENI. The full variable domain, completed using reference TRBV18 and TRBJ2-7, is NAGVMQNPRHLVRRRGQEARLRCSPMKGHSHVYWYRQLPEEGLKFMVYLQKENIIDESGMPKERFSAEFPKEGPSILRIQQVVRGDSAAYFCASSPGGGYEQYFGPGTRLTVT.

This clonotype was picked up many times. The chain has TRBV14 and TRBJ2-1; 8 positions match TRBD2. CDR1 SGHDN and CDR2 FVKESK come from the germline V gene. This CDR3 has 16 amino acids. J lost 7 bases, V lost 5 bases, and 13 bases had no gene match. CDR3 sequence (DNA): TGTGCCAGCAGCAAAGGGATACTACCGGGGGGGAATGAGCAGTTCTTC. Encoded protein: CASSKGILPGGNEQFF.

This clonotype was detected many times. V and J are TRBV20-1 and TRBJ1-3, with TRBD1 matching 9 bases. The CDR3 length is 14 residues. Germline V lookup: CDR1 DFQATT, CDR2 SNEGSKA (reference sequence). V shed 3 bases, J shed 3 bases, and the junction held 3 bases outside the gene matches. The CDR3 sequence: CSASWTGVGNTIYF. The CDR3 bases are TGCAGTGCTAGTTGGACAGGGGTTGGAAACACCATATATTTT.

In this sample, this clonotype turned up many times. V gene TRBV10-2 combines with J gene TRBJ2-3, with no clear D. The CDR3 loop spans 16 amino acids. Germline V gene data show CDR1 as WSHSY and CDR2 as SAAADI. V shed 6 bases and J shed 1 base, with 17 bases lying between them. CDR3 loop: CASSPRQRVGTDTQYF. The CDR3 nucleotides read TGCGCCAGCAGCCCCCGCCAACGGGTCGGCACAGATACGCAGTATTTT.

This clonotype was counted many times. Written as DNA, the CDR3 is TGTGCCAGCAGCTTAGATCGAGGCCAGCCCCAGCATTTT. Translated, it gives CASSLDRGQPQHF. The V and J genes are TRBV11-2 and TRBJ1-5; D unclear. The CDR3 is 13 amino acids. The ends were cut back, 0 bases at V and 7 bases at J, with 7 bases in the middle. Germline assignment: CDR1 SGHAT and CDR2 FQNNGV. Based on the CDR3 plus reference TRBV11-2 and TRBJ1-5, the full variable domain is EAGVAQSPRYKIIEKRQSVAFWCNPISGHATLYWYQQILGQGPKLLIQFQNNGVVDDSQLPKDRFSAERLKGVDSTLKIQPAKLEDSAVYLCASSLDRGQPQHFGDGTRLSIL.

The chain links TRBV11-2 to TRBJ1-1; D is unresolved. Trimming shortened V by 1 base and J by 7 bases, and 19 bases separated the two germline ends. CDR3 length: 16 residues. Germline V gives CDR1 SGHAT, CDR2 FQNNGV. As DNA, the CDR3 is TGTGCCAGCAGCTTAGTGACCCTAGCCCCTGGGGTTGAAGCTTTCTTT. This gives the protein CASSLVTLAPGVEAFF.

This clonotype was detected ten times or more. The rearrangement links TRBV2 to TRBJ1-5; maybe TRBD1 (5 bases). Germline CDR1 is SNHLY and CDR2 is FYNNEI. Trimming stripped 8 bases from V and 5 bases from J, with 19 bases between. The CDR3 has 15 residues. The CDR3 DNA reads TGTGCCAGCGGTAGGGGAACCGGCGGCCATCAGCCCCAGCATTTT. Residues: CASGRGTGGHQPQHF.

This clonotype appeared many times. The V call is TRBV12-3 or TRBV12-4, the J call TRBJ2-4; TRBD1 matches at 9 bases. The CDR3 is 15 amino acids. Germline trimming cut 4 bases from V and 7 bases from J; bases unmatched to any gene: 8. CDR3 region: CASSYPWGTGNIQYF. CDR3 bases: TGTGCCAGCAGTTACCCATGGGGGACAGGGAACATTCAGTACTTC.

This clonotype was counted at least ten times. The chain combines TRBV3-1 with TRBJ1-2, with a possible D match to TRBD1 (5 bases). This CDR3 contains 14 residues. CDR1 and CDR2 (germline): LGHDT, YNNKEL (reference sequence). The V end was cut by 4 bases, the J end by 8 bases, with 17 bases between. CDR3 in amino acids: CASSPTFRGGGYTF. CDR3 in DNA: TGTGCCAGCAGCCCCACCTTTCGGGGCGGCGGCTACACCTTC.

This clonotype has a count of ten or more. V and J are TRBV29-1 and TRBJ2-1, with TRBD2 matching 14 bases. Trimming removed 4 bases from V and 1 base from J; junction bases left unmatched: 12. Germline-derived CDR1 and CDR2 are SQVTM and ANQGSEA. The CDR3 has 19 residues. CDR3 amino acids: CSVGAVTSGRAISYNEQFF. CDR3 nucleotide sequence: TGCAGCGTTGGGGCGGTGACTAGCGGGAGGGCTATATCCTACAATGAGCAGTTCTTC.

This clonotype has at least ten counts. Here the CDR3 reads CASSFGQAGANVLTF. CDR3 bases: TGTGCCAGCAGTTTCGGGCAGGCTGGGGCCAACGTCCTGACTTTC. This chain uses TRBV28 with TRBJ2-6, with D hard to call. CDR3 length: 15 residues. Looked up from germline, CDR1 is MDHEN and CDR2 is SYDVKM. The germline V and J ends were trimmed by 3 bases and 2 bases, with 8 bases remaining between them.

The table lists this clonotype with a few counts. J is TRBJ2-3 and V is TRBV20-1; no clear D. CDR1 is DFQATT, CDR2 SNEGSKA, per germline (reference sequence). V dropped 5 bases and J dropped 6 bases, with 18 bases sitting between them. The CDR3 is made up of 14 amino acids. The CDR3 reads CSALRRTAGDTQYF. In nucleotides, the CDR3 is TGCAGTGCTCTCCGCAGGACCGCCGGGGATACGCAGTATTTT.

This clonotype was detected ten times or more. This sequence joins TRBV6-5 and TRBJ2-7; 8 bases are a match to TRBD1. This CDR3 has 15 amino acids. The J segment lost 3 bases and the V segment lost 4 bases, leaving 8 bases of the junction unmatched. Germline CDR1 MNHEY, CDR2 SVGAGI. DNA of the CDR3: TGTGCCAGCAGTTCCACCGGGACAGGAGACTACGAGCAGTACTTC. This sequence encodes CASSSTGTGDYEQYF.

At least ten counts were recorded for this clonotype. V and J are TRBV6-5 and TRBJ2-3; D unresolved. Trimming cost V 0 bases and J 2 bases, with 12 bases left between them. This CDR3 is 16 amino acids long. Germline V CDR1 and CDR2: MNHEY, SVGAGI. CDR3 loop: CASSYSPRGPTDTQYF. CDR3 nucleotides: TGTGCCAGCAGTTACTCCCCCCGTGGCCCCACAGATACGCAGTATTTT.

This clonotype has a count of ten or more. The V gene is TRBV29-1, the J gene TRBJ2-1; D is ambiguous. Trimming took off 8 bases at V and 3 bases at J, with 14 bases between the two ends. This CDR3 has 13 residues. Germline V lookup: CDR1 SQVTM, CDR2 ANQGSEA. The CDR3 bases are TGCAGCATACAGACACCCCTCTACAATGAGCAGTTCTTC. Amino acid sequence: CSIQTPLYNEQFF.

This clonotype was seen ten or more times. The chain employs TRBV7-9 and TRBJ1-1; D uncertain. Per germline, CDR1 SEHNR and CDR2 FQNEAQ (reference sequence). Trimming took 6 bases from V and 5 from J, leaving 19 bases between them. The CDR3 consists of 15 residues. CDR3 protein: CASRESAVRDTEAFF. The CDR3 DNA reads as TGTGCCAGCAGGGAATCCGCAGTTAGAGATACTGAAGCTTTCTTT.

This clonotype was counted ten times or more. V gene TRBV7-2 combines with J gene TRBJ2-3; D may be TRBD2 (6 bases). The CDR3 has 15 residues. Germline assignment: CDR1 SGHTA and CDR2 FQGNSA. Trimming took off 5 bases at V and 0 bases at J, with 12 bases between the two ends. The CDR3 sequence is CASSPDYLSTDTQYF. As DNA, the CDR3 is TGTGCCAGCAGCCCGGACTACCTTAGCACAGATACGCAGTATTTT.

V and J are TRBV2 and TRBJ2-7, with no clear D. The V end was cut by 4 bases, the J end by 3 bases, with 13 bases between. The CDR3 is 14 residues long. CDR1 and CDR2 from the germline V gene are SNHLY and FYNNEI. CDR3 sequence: CASSGANEGYEQYF. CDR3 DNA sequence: TGTGCCAGCAGTGGGGCGAACGAAGGCTACGAGCAGTACTTC.

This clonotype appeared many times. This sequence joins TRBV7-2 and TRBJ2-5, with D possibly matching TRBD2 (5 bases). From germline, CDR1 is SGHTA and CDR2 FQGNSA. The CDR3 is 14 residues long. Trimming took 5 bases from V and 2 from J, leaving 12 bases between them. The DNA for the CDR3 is TGTGCCAGCAGCCCCGGACTGCGACAAGAGACCCAGTACTTC. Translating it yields CASSPGLRQETQYF.